These T cell receptor beta chains were read from a single sample in a study of cytomegalovirus exposure and HLA in healthy donors. Clones were read by immunoSEQ multiplex PCR, and TCRdb kept only the in-frame ones, dropping some. This table has 180,000 or so clones, more than 65% appearing once. Sequencing was done on a sample of PBMCs. The receptors derive from a woman aged 30 to 39 in good health and CMV-seropositive. Both conserved end residues are part of each CDR3. A D gene is named only where the DNA matches it firmly. Not every row has a clone size; where given, it reads once, few, many or a size class.

size	J	D	V	DNA	CDR3
NA	TRBJ2-3	NA	TRBV27	TGTGCCAGCAGGGACTACCACGAATACACAGATACGCAGTATTTT	CASRDYHEYTDTQYF
NA	TRBJ1-2	NA	TRBV28	TGTGCCAGCGGACCCGCCGGGACACTAAACTATGGCTACACCTTC	CASGPAGTLNYGYTF
NA	TRBJ1-2	TRBD1	TRBV29-1	TGCAGCGCCCCAGGGGGCCCTAACTATGGCTACACCTTC	CSAPGGPNYGYTF
NA	TRBJ1-2	NA	TRBV9	TGTGCCAGCAGCGTAGTTGAAGCAGGGCTTGGCTACACCTTC	CASSVVEAGLGYTF
NA	TRBJ2-5	NA	TRBV30	TGTGCCTGGAATTTAGGGCGGGTCCAAGAGACCCAGTACTTC	CAWNLGRVQETQYF
NA	TRBJ2-3	NA	TRBV19	TGTGCCAGTGGCTCAGGGATCACAGATACGCAGTATTTT	CASGSGITDTQYF
NA	TRBJ2-1	NA	TRBV5-1	TGCGCCAGCAGCTTCGGGGTTTGGTCAGTAAAAAACAATGAGCAGTTCTTC	CASSFGVWSVKNNEQFF
NA	TRBJ1-1	TRBD1	TRBV6-5	TGTGCCAGCAGTTTGTGGACAGGGGGCAGCGGAGCTTTCTTT	CASSLWTGGSGAFF
NA	TRBJ2-2	NA	TRBV19	TGTGCCAGTACCTCCTTTATAGGGGACACCGGGGAGCTGTTTTTT	CASTSFIGDTGELFF
NA	TRBJ2-3	NA	TRBV5-1	TGCGCCAGCAGCTTGAGTGTCTACTCCTTCGGGGATACGCAGTATTTT	CASSLSVYSFGDTQYF
NA	TRBJ2-1	TRBD2	TRBV6-1	TGTGCCAGCATCCACGGGAGGGCCAATGAGCAGTTCTTC	CASIHGRANEQFF
NA	TRBJ1-4	TRBD1	TRBV27	TGTGCCAGCAGTTCGACAGGGCTTTTCGAAAAACTGTTTTTT	CASSSTGLFEKLFF
NA	TRBJ2-1	TRBD2	TRBV2	TGTGCCACCTTTAGCGGGCTCTCCTACAATGAGCAGTTCTTC	CATFSGLSYNEQFF
NA	TRBJ2-3	NA	TRBV6-6	TGTGCCAGCAGTTACTCGGGAGACTCCTATACGCAGTATTTT	CASSYSGDSYTQYF
NA	TRBJ2-1	NA	TRBV5-1	TGCGCCAGCAGCTTGAGGCAGGGGGGAGATGAGCAGTTCTTC	CASSLRQGGDEQFF
NA	TRBJ2-1	TRBD2	TRBV27	TGTGCCAGCAGTCCCGGCCCCAGGAGCGGGAGGAATGAGCAGTTCTTC	CASSPGPRSGRNEQFF
NA	TRBJ2-7	TRBD1	TRBV9	TGTGCCAGCAGCGTCGCCCGGGACAGGTCTGACAACGAGCAGTACTTC	CASSVARDRSDNEQYF
NA	TRBJ2-7	NA	TRBV4-2	TGTGCCAGCAGCCCCTCGACTAGTTGGGAGCAGTACTTC	CASSPSTSWEQYF
NA	TRBJ2-1	NA	TRBV13	TGTGCCAGCACGACGGAGGGCCTGGGGAATGAGCAGTTCTTC	CASTTEGLGNEQFF
once	TRBJ2-3	NA	TRBV7-9	TGTGCCAGCAGCTTTACGGCAGATACGCAGTATTTT	CASSFTADTQYF
NA	TRBJ2-5	TRBD2	TRBV6-5	TGTGCCAGCAGCTTAGGACTAGTTGAGACCCAGTACTTC	CASSLGLVETQYF
NA	TRBJ1-1	NA	TRBV2	TGTGCCAGCAGATTGGGGGCCACCTTGAACACTGAAGCTTTCTTT	CASRLGATLNTEAFF
NA	TRBJ1-2	NA	TRBV6-5	TGTGCCACATCCAGGGCGGGGGGCTACACCTTC	CATSRAGGYTF
NA	TRBJ1-1	NA	TRBV5-1	TGCGCCAGCAGCTTGGAGATCAGTAACACTGAAGCTTTCTTT	CASSLEISNTEAFF
few	TRBJ1-3	NA	TRBV6-5	TGTGCCAGCAGCCCCGACGGGGCGGGGGGAAACACCATATATTTT	CASSPDGAGGNTIYF
NA	TRBJ2-1	TRBD1	TRBV15	TGTGCCACCAGCAGAGATGGGACAGGGTCAAATGAGCAGTTCTTC	CATSRDGTGSNEQFF
NA	TRBJ1-2	NA	TRBV29-1	TGCAGCGTCCCCGGCGGGAGGCACTTCCCCAACTATGGCTACACCTTC	CSVPGGRHFPNYGYTF
NA	TRBJ1-4	TRBD1	TRBV6-1	TGTGCCAGCAGTGAAGGGACAGGAGGCGTATCAGGGCTGTTTTTT	CASSEGTGGVSGLFF
few	TRBJ2-1	NA	TRBV29-1	TGCAGCGCCGCGGGACCCTCTGAGCAGTTCTTC	CSAAGPSEQFF
NA	TRBJ1-2	TRBD1	TRBV7-8	TGTGCCAGCAGCCCGGGACAGACGAACTATGGCTACACCTTC	CASSPGQTNYGYTF
NA	TRBJ2-3	TRBD2	TRBV4-2	TGTGCCAGCAGCCAAGATCCAACTAGCGGGGGTAGCACAGATACGCAGTATTTT	CASSQDPTSGGSTDTQYF
NA	TRBJ2-1	TRBD2	TRBV25-1	TGTGCCAGCAGTGATCTTTCGGGAGGATCCTACAATGAGCAGTTCTTC	CASSDLSGGSYNEQFF
NA	TRBJ2-7	TRBD2	TRBV7-9	TGTGCCAGCAGCCGTGTGGTAGCGGGAGTACCCTACGAGCAGTACTTC	CASSRVVAGVPYEQYF
NA	TRBJ1-1	TRBD1	TRBV5-4	TGTGCCAGCAGCTTGGGGGACTTGGGACAGGGTAGGGCTTTCTTT	CASSLGDLGQGRAFF
NA	TRBJ2-7	NA	TRBV11-3	TGTGCCAGCAGTATTACAGGGTACGAGCAGTACTTC	CASSITGYEQYF
NA	TRBJ2-5	TRBD2	TRBV11-3	TGTGCCAGCAGCCTACAGGGCGGGAGGGAGGAGACCCAGTACTTC	CASSLQGGREETQYF
once	TRBJ2-3	NA	TRBV30	TGTGCCTGGAGTCAGAGGGTGGACACAGATACGCAGTATTTT	CAWSQRVDTDTQYF
NA	TRBJ1-2	TRBD1	TRBV30	TGTGCCTGGAGTGCCACGGATACTCGGACAGGGTTGGGGGGCTACACCTTC	CAWSATDTRTGLGGYTF
NA	TRBJ2-7	TRBD1	TRBV27	TGTGCCAGGCCCGGGACAGGGCCACCCAAAACCTACGAGCAGTACTTC	CARPGTGPPKTYEQYF
NA	TRBJ2-5	NA	TRBV6-1	TGTGCCAGCAGTGAAGTTTGGTCTTCCAGGGAGACCCAGTACTTC	CASSEVWSSRETQYF
once	TRBJ1-5	NA	TRBV9	TGTGCCAGCAGCCTGGACATCAATCAGCCCCAGCATTTT	CASSLDINQPQHF
NA	TRBJ1-2	NA	TRBV6-5	TGTGCCAGCAGGCTAATCGGGCGGGCGTATGGCTACACCTTC	CASRLIGRAYGYTF
NA	TRBJ1-4	TRBD1	TRBV15	TGTGCCACCAGCAGCGACAGGGAGGAAAAACTGTTTTTT	CATSSDREEKLFF
NA	TRBJ2-7	NA	TRBV13	TGTGCCAGCAGCCGCAGGACGGACTTACTCGCGCAGTACTTC	CASSRRTDLLAQYF
NA	TRBJ2-7	TRBD2	TRBV7-6	TGTGCCAGCAGCGGCTCTAGGGACCCGGGACTAGCGGGCCTCTCCTACGAGCAGTACTTC	CASSGSRDPGLAGLSYEQYF
NA	TRBJ1-1	NA	TRBV5-6	TGTGCCAGCAGCATGGGGGTAGTCGGGAGCACTGAAGCTTTCTTT	CASSMGVVGSTEAFF
NA	TRBJ2-7	TRBD2	TRBV19	TGTGCCAGTTCAGGACTAGCGGGAAGCTCCTACGAGCAGTACTTC	CASSGLAGSSYEQYF
NA	TRBJ2-7	NA	TRBV6-5	TGTGCCAGCAGTCAATTCTACGAGCAGTACTTC	CASSQFYEQYF
NA	TRBJ1-4	NA	TRBV5-1	TGCGCCAGCAGCTTGGATGGACAGCTGCCTGAAAAACTGTTTTTT	CASSLDGQLPEKLFF
NA	TRBJ2-1	TRBD2	TRBV2	TGTGCCAGCAACCGGCTAGCGGGAGATGAGCAGTTCTTC	CASNRLAGDEQFF
NA	TRBJ1-1	NA	TRBV30	TGTGCCTGGAGCCCTACGGGGGTTGAAGCTTTCTTT	CAWSPTGVEAFF
NA	TRBJ2-1	NA	TRBV7-9	TGTGCCAGCAGCTTAGGTGGAGACGGTGAGCAGTTCTTC	CASSLGGDGEQFF
NA	TRBJ2-7	NA	TRBV27	TGTGCCAGCAGTCCCCGACAGCCCGCCTACGAGCAGTACTTC	CASSPRQPAYEQYF
NA	TRBJ2-1	NA	TRBV2	TGTGCCAGCAGTGTGGGCAGGGTCGTGGGGATTCTTAAGGAGCAGTTCTTC	CASSVGRVVGILKEQFF